Following are 9 T cell receptor beta chains from one sample sequenced in a study of T cell repertoires and leukemia-associated antigens. MiXCR, applied by TCRdb to the 5' RACE reads, yields one record per CDR3 protein. Among 8,000 to 10,000 distinct CDR3 sequences listed, 43% were seen once. These receptors lack a known antigen. Sequencing input: CD3+ T cells sorted from blood and cultured. These receptors were obtained from a female donor in good health.

This clonotype was observed at least ten times. The rearrangement links TRBV28 to TRBJ1-6; D unclear. The germline CDR1 and CDR2 sequences are MDHEN and SYDVKM. This CDR3 is built from 16 residues. V was pared by 5 bases and J by 4 bases, with 15 bases between. The CDR3 loop reads CASSRRSGSYNSPLHF. The CDR3 region has the DNA TGTGCCAGCAGTCGGAGGTCCGGGAGTTATAATTCACCCCTCCACTTT.

V gene TRBV19 combines with J gene TRBJ2-1, with 9 bases that match TRBD2. Germline V CDR1 and CDR2: LNHDA, SQIVND (reference sequence). The CDR3 spans 14 residues. With 1 base clipped from V and 7 bases from J, the junction kept 2 bases outside the gene matches. CDR3 bases: TGTGCCAGTAGTATAGGACTAGCGGAGAATGAGCAGTTCTTC. Encoded protein: CASSIGLAENEQFF.

There are many counts of this clonotype. V usage is TRBV18 and J usage is TRBJ2-5; 13 positions match TRBD2. Germline CDR1 is KGHSH and CDR2 is LQKENI. V lost 10 bases and J lost 2; bases outside the gene matches: 4. There are 14 residues in the CDR3. The CDR3 coding sequence is TGTGCCACCACTAGCGGGAGGGATCAAGAGACCCAGTACTTC. It is translated as CATTSGRDQETQYF.

This clonotype is labeled as medium-sized. V gene TRBV12-3 or TRBV12-4 combines with J gene TRBJ2-1; the D is unclear. The V gene lost 1 base and the J gene lost 4 bases, with 11 bases spanning the gap. The CDR3 has 15 amino acids. This chain's CDR3 is CASSLGAGPYNEQFF. Here the CDR3 DNA reads TGTGCCAGCAGTTTAGGGGCCGGTCCGTACAATGAGCAGTTCTTC.

This clonotype was detected ten times or more. The rearrangement links TRBV4-1 to TRBJ2-3; D call uncertain. CDR1 and CDR2 from the germline V gene are MGHRA and YSYEKL. Deletions cut 2 bases from V and 6 bases from J, with 15 bases between. There are 15 residues in the CDR3. Here the CDR3 DNA reads TGCGCCAGCAGCCAAAGAGGTTTAGTCAGGGATACGCAGTATTTT. Translating gives CASSQRGLVRDTQYF.

The chain carries TRBV12-3 or TRBV12-4 and TRBJ1-2; 10 bases match TRBD1. Trimming removed 6 bases from V and 5 bases from J; junction bases left unmatched: 9. The CDR3 consists of 15 residues. CDR3 nucleotides: TGTGCCAGCAGCGAATCGACAGGGGGCGGTTATGGCTACACCTTC. Amino acid sequence: CASSESTGGGYGYTF.

This clonotype occurred a few times. The chain couples TRBV25-1 to TRBJ2-5; the D call may be TRBD1 or TRBD2 (5 bases each). Trimming cost V 2 bases and J 3 bases, with 10 bases left between them. Germline V lookup: CDR1 MGHDK, CDR2 SYGVNS. The CDR3 has 14 residues. Here the CDR3 reads CASSEGGVKETQYF. The CDR3 DNA follows: TGTGCCAGCAGTGAAGGGGGTGTAAAAGAGACCCAGTACTTC.

This clonotype was seen a single time. The rearrangement links TRBV5-1 to TRBJ1-5; D remains ambiguous. The CDR3 totals 13 residues. Germline lookup yields CDR1 SGHRS and CDR2 YFSETQ. V lost 1 base, J lost 4 bases, and 6 bases lay in between. DNA of the CDR3: TGCGCCAGCAGCTTGAGTTTTAATCAGCCCCAGCATTTT. Amino acids: CASSLSFNQPQHF.

Only a few counts were recorded for this clonotype. The CDR3 DNA reads TGCAGTGCTAGAGATCAACTAGCGGGCCGCCAATCCTACAATGAGCAGTTCTTC. Translation: CSARDQLAGRQSYNEQFF. The rearrangement joins TRBV20-1 to TRBJ2-1, with 9 positions matching TRBD2. J was trimmed by 1 base and V by 0 bases; bases with no gene match: 10. This CDR3 contains 18 residues. Germline CDR1 and CDR2: DFQATT and SNEGSKA (reference sequence).